This T cell receptor beta chain was obtained from a study of T-cell memory formation after mild COVID-19. Study summary: TCR clustering was largely donor specific. Overall study results and limits: For second-wave clones that peaked at day 37, SARS-CoV-2 specificity went unverified.

This clonotype was recorded a few times. Its antigen is not known. 5'RACE with constant-segment primers built TCRalpha and TCRbeta cDNA libraries with UMIs. TCRdb re-called the 5' RACE reads through MiXCR, storing one row per CDR3 protein. The sample includes about 200,000 distinct CDR3 sequences, about a sixth of them seen just once. CDR1 and CDR2 from the germline V gene are SGDLS and YYNGEE. The CDR3 runs to 14 residues. The V gene lost 4 bases and the J gene lost 5 bases, with 14 bases spanning the gap. The TCR comes from an adult woman who had mild COVID-19 (a few samples of this study predate the infection). Cell type and time point are not known. The rearrangement joins TRBV9 to TRBJ2-3; maybe TRBD1 (7 bases). Sequencing input: PBMCs or a T cell subset sorted from them (not recorded which). CDR3 DNA: TGTGCCAGCAGCTTCCGACAGGGAGGAGATACGCAGTATTTT. This translates into CASSFRQGGDTQYF.